This T cell receptor (beta chain) stems from a study of blood T cells in healthy people across ages (dated by TCRdb to 2015 to 2017). Background for the entire study: In model experiments, roughly one uniquely barcoded TCR beta cDNA molecule per two T cells was captured by template switching. To track age-related changes in TCR beta repertoire diversity, the study relied on deep sequencing normalized with unique cDNA molecular identifiers. Four age groups were formed from the donors: young (average approximately 17 years), middle-aged (around 37), aged (about 68) and long-lived (less than 85). To avoid experimental bias, donors of different ages were spread randomly across the sequencing lanes. Using the same blood draw, the study looked at two additional independent replicas of 1 million unique cDNA reads for two donors, one aged 18 to 30 and the other aged 80 or older. Overall results and qualifications from the work: Bulk unsorted PBMC profiling prevented conclusive comparison of naive and antigen-experienced compartments. Donor CMV infection status was unknown, potentially confounding age-related changes in expanded clonotypes. Compared with the aged group, the long-lived group had more naive CD4+ T cells, fewer expanded clones and increased TCR diversity, suggesting age selection. There was a strong correlation between observed TCR beta diversity and the percentage of naive T cells measured by flow cytometry. Observed TCR beta diversity per million T cells fell roughly linearly with age, and a significant reduction was already apparent by age around 40. Estimates of total diversity from one million sequenced T cells were regarded as lower bounds and underestimates.

To prepare the library, 5' RACE was applied. TCRdb lists the instrument as Illumina HiSeq 2500. The second PCR ran for about 6 to 12 cycles and used a J-beta primer mix along with a sample-barcoded 5' primer. A unique molecular identifier was introduced onto each TCR beta cDNA molecule by a template-switch 5' adaptor carrying 12 random nucleotides. Each sample yielded at least 3 million CDR3-containing paired-end reads. All of the RNA was converted into first-strand cDNA using the Mint cDNA synthesis kit, with a TRBC-specific oligonucleotide serving as the primer. Following uracil-DNA glycosylase treatment, a first 18-cycle PCR with universal primers M1SS and BC2_uni_R was performed on all cDNA. The study's processing was this. For normalization, 1 million high-quality reads were randomly selected from each sample, with every read carrying a distinct molecular identifier. Instead of being binned into consensus sequences, reads with shared molecular identifiers were discarded. MiTCR, with a Q25 quality threshold and the strictest error-elimination algorithm, was used for CDR3 identification, clonotype clustering and error correction. A nonparametric unseen species model using Euler transformation provided a lower-bound estimate of total TCR beta diversity. In TCRdb, the public reads were trimmed at Q25 with fastp and aligned with MiXCR, with productive beta chains retained. Under each unique CDR3 protein, matching rows form one entry showing the most common genes and DNA. The authors' filters were not applied to this entry. Counted in this sample were about 1.4 million distinct CDR3 sequences; approximately 63% of them appeared once. The top ten clonotypes cover over 5% of the sample.

Systemically healthy Caucasian individuals from Russia, about 38 in total and aged about 6 to 100 years, were included as donors. Approximately 9.7 milliliters of peripheral blood were drawn from each donor into EDTA-treated Vacutainer tubes. PBMCs were isolated by Ficoll-Paque density-gradient centrifugation, with at least 6 million obtained per sample. Trizol reagent was used to extract total RNA from the PBMCs, yielding at least 6 micrograms per sample. The percentages of naive CD45RAhigh/CD27high T cells were determined by flow cytometry on a PBMC aliquot from every donor. A note on this clonotype: Its antigen is currently not known. The junction departs from the called germline gene at one end, perhaps through a read error.

CDR1 and CDR2 are read off the germline V gene as SGHRS and YFSETQ. From the cysteine up to the phenylalanine, the CDR3 has a length of 14 residues. Solely the CDR3 DNA is kept, with 42 bases framed from the first base. This receptor was taken from a young man in good health. What was sequenced was blood. The rearrangement joined TRBV5-1 to TRBJ2-7; 9 middle bases align to TRBD1. The sequenced DNA: TGTGCCAGCAGCGTCCGGGACAGGGCCTACGAGCAGTACTTC. Its protein is CASSVRDRAYEQYF.